Below, one T cell receptor beta chain is given with its context. No antigen is known for it. The sample originates from a study of cytotoxic CD8 clonotypes in ibrutinib-treated CLL. The study, taken as a whole, reports: Ibrutinib response saw clonality rise, and progression saw it return toward baseline.

Produced via immunoSEQ multiplex PCR; TCRdb's table is partial and in-frame only. The data show about 140,000 clones, around 90% seen once. This CDR3 has 14 amino acids. V lost 3 bases and J lost 0, with 6 bases in between. Germline V gives CDR1 LNHDA, CDR2 SQIVND (reference sequence). The receptor was isolated from a human donor with chronic lymphocytic leukemia. Sequenced here: PBMCs, sampled after 12 months of ibrutinib treatment. The rearrangement links TRBV19 to TRBJ1-5; D remains ambiguous. This CDR3 is CASSIEYSNQPQHF. CDR3 bases: TGTGCCAGTAGTATTGAATATAGCAATCAGCCCCAGCATTTT.